Below are 28 T cell receptor beta chains sequenced from a single sample in a study of cytomegalovirus exposure and HLA in healthy donors. The primer mix had 60 Vbeta and 13 Jbeta primers. TCRdb's table, derived via immunoSEQ multiplex PCR, lists solely in-frame clones and lacks some. The data show tens of thousands of clones, around 77% seen once. Sequenced material: PBMCs. The receptors derive from a male donor in good health and CMV-seropositive.

V gene TRBV5-5 combines with J gene TRBJ1-5; TRBD1 matches 9 bases. Trimming removed 0 bases from V and 1 base from J; junction bases left unmatched: 11. The CDR3 consists of 19 residues. Germline lookup yields CDR1 SGHKS and CDR2 YYEKEE (reference sequence). CDR3 nucleotides: TGTGCCAGCAGCTTGGTCGGGACAGGGATGCGTTTGAGCAATCAGCCCCAGCATTTT. The encoded protein is CASSLVGTGMRLSNQPQHF. The whole variable domain, filled in from reference TRBV5-5 and TRBJ1-5, reads DAGVTQSPTHLIKTRGQQVTLRCSPISGHKSVSWYQQVLGQGPQFIFQYYEKEERGRGNFPDRFSARQFPNYSSELNVNALLLGDSALYLCASSLVGTGMRLSNQPQHFGDGTRLSIL.

This chain links TRBV30 with TRBJ2-3; D is unresolved. CDR3 length equals 14 residues. V lost 3 bases to trimming and J lost 0 bases, with 10 bases between them. CDR1 GTSNPN and CDR2 SVGIG come from the germline V gene (reference sequence). CDR3 coding DNA: TGTGCCTGGAGCGGAGATTCTAGCACAGATACGCAGTATTTT. Protein: CAWSGDSSTDTQYF.

This clone was seen a single time. The chain has TRBV19 and TRBJ1-1, with D perhaps TRBD1 (6 bases). V was pared by 3 bases and J by 8 bases, with 13 bases between. The CDR3 is 13 residues long. From germline, CDR1 is LNHDA and CDR2 SQIVND (reference sequence). CDR3 bases: TGTGCCAGTAGTATTAACAGGGCTTGGGAAGCTTTCTTT. Translation gives CASSINRAWEAFF.

This clone was seen a single time. The chain carries TRBV9 and TRBJ2-3, with D perhaps matching TRBD2 (6 bases). Trimming shortened V by 4 bases and J by 6 bases, and 21 bases separated the two germline ends. Germline V gene sequence: CDR1 SGDLS, CDR2 YYNGEE. The CDR3 totals 16 residues. The CDR3 loop reads CASSSSGTALVDTQYF. CDR3 bases: TGTGCCAGCAGCTCGTCAGGGACTGCCCTAGTGGATACGCAGTATTTT.

This clone has a handful of counts. The chain joins TRBV19 to TRBJ1-4; D unclear. CDR3 size: 15 residues. Germline V gives CDR1 LNHDA, CDR2 SQIVND (reference sequence). Trimming pared 5 bases from V and 0 bases from J, leaving 10 bases between. Here the CDR3 DNA reads TGTGCCAGTAGTGACTCTTTCGCAACTAATGAAAAACTGTTTTTT. This sequence encodes CASSDSFATNEKLFF.

The genes are TRBV5-1 and TRBJ2-3; 7 bases are shared with TRBD2. Germline-derived CDR1 and CDR2 are SGHRS and YFSETQ. V lost 4 bases, J lost 0 bases, and 2 bases stayed unmatched. The CDR3 length is 14 residues. CDR3 sequence: CASSTGGSTDTQYF. The DNA for the CDR3 is TGCGCCAGCAGCACGGGGGGTAGCACAGATACGCAGTATTTT.

A few counts support this clone. J is TRBJ1-1 and V is TRBV9, with 7 nucleotides matching TRBD1. Looked up from germline, CDR1 is SGDLS and CDR2 is YYNGEE. CDR3 length: 15 residues. Unmatched junction bases numbered 5, after V lost 0 bases and J lost 3 bases. The CDR3 DNA reads as TGTGCCAGCAGCGTAGGGGGACAGCTTGACACTGAAGCTTTCTTT. As protein: CASSVGGQLDTEAFF.

V usage is TRBV4-1 and J usage is TRBJ2-1; no definite D call. This CDR3 has 16 amino acids. Germline values: CDR1 MGHRA, CDR2 YSYEKL. The V and J ends lost 4 bases and 6 bases respectively, with 19 bases between them. The CDR3: CASSPFPALERNEQFF. The DNA for the CDR3 is TGCGCCAGCAGCCCCTTCCCGGCCCTAGAGCGCAATGAGCAGTTCTTC.

This clone was recorded a few times. The chain joins TRBV4-3 to TRBJ2-7; D might be TRBD1 (5 bases). Trimming shortened V by 2 bases and J by 2 bases, and 10 bases separated the two germline ends. CDR1 and CDR2 (germline): LGHNA, YSLEER. This CDR3 has 14 residues. The CDR3 sequence is CASSQTQGPYEQYF. The CDR3 nucleotides are TGCGCCAGCAGCCAAACCCAGGGCCCCTACGAGCAGTACTTC.

The chain recombines TRBV28 with TRBJ1-1, with 7 bases identical to TRBD1. With V trimmed by 6 bases and J by 0 bases, 7 bases remained unmatched. Per the germline V gene, CDR1 is MDHEN and CDR2 is SYDVKM. The CDR3 consists of 15 residues. DNA for the CDR3: TGTGCCAGCAGCCCCGGGACAGCTATGAACACTGAAGCTTTCTTT. This encodes CASSPGTAMNTEAFF.

The chain recombines TRBV11-2 with TRBJ2-7; D perhaps matches TRBD1 (5 bases). Germline V gives CDR1 SGHAT, CDR2 FQNNGV. Trimming removed 7 bases at V and 1 base at J, with 14 bases between. The CDR3 is 14 amino acids. CDR3 bases: TGTGCCAGCATCTTGGGCGGACATTCCTACGAGCAGTACTTC. Translating gives CASILGGHSYEQYF.

The chain employs TRBV5-1 and TRBJ2-5, with 10 bases identical to TRBD1. Germline trimming cut 4 bases from V and 5 bases from J; bases unmatched to any gene: 11. The CDR3 runs to 16 residues. Germline V gene lookup returns CDR1 SGHRS and CDR2 YFSETQ. CDR3 sequence (DNA): TGCGCCAGCAGCCACGGGACAGGGGATTTGTTGGAGACCCAGTACTTC. Protein: CASSHGTGDLLETQYF.

The chain recombines TRBV19 with TRBJ1-6; D possibly corresponds to TRBD1 (5 bases). The CDR3 loop spans 16 amino acids. The germline V and J ends were trimmed by 7 bases and 4 bases, with 17 bases remaining between them. CDR1 LNHDA and CDR2 SQIVND come from the germline V gene (reference sequence). DNA for the CDR3: TGTGCCAGTACCAAACGGGCAGGGAATTATAATTCACCCCTCCACTTT. Amino acids: CASTKRAGNYNSPLHF.

V usage is TRBV4-3 and J usage is TRBJ1-1; the D gene is possibly TRBD1 (6 bases). Germline-derived CDR1 and CDR2 are LGHNA and YSLEER. CDR3 length: 16 amino acids. V lost 0 bases and J 0 bases, leaving 11 bases between the germline ends. CDR3 sequence reads: CASSQDGPGVNTEAFF. CDR3 DNA: TGCGCCAGCAGCCAAGATGGGCCAGGGGTGAACACTGAAGCTTTCTTT.

Only one count was recorded for this clone. This chain uses TRBV2 with TRBJ2-7; perhaps TRBD2 as D (6 bases). CDR3 length: 13 residues. Trimming cost V 7 bases and J 5 bases, with 15 bases left between them. The germline CDR1 and CDR2 sequences are SNHLY and FYNNEI. CDR3 in amino acids: CASTRGGGHEQYF. CDR3 sequence (DNA): TGTGCCAGCACCCGGGGAGGCGGCCACGAGCAGTACTTC.

The V and J genes are TRBV28 and TRBJ2-5; 12 nucleotides line up with TRBD1. Germline V gene data show CDR1 as MDHEN and CDR2 as SYDVKM. Losses at the gene ends were 6 bases for V and 5 bases for J; bases not matched to a gene: 7. The CDR3 runs to 15 residues. The CDR3 sequence is CASRQGQGARETQYF. CDR3 nucleotides: TGTGCCAGCAGACAGGGACAGGGGGCGAGGGAGACCCAGTACTTC.

The genes are TRBV9 and TRBJ1-6; D possibly corresponds to TRBD1 (6 bases). V gave up 7 bases and J gave up 4 bases, with 6 bases separating them. Germline V CDR1 and CDR2: SGDLS, YYNGEE. This CDR3 comprises 12 residues. CDR3 sequence: CASQGYNSPLHF. For the CDR3, the DNA is TGTGCCAGCCAGGGGTATAATTCACCCCTCCACTTT.

This sequence joins TRBV19 and TRBJ2-1; D not certain. The CDR3 sequence is 15 residues long. The germline V gene encodes CDR1 LNHDA and CDR2 SQIVND (reference sequence). V was shortened by 3 bases and J by 1 base, with 10 bases between the two germline ends. The CDR3 region is CASSISPTSYNEQFF. The CDR3 DNA is TGTGCCAGTAGTATCTCCCCGACATCCTACAATGAGCAGTTCTTC.

The chain links TRBV19 to TRBJ1-5; unclear D gene. V lost 7 bases and J 0 bases, leaving 16 bases between the germline ends. The length of the CDR3 is 16 residues. Germline-derived CDR1 and CDR2 are LNHDA and SQIVND (reference sequence). CDR3 loop: CASTTATSYSNQPQHF. The CDR3 DNA sequence: TGTGCCAGTACCACCGCGACAAGTTATAGCAATCAGCCCCAGCATTTT.

The CDR3 nucleotides are TGTGCCAGCAGCTTAGAACAGGGGTACACTGAAGCTTTCTTT. It codes for CASSLEQGYTEAFF. V is TRBV11-2 and J is TRBJ1-1, with 7 bases identical to TRBD1. This CDR3 comprises 14 residues. In germline, CDR1 is SGHAT, CDR2 FQNNGV. V lost 0 bases, J lost 3 bases, and 1 base stayed unmatched.

This chain joins TRBV27 and TRBJ1-4, with TRBD1 matching over 7 bases. The CDR3 has 14 residues. V dropped 6 bases and J dropped 14; count of bases not matched to a gene: 15. CDR1 MNHEY and CDR2 SMNVEV come from the germline V gene (reference sequence). The CDR3 sequence: CASSPASTGVVLFF. Here the CDR3 DNA reads TGTGCCAGCAGCCCCGCCTCCACAGGGGTGGTGCTGTTTTTT.

The chain links TRBV19 to TRBJ1-1; TRBD1 aligns across 8 bases. Germline V gives CDR1 LNHDA, CDR2 SQIVND (reference sequence). The junction had 7 bases not matched to a gene; V was cut back by 6 bases and J by 1 base. The CDR3 spans 15 residues. The DNA of the CDR3 is TGTGCCAGTAGGCGCCCCGGGACAGGGAACACTGAAGCTTTCTTT. Translating it yields CASRRPGTGNTEAFF.

The chain combines TRBV2 with TRBJ2-7, with D unclear. Trimming removed 2 bases from V and 4 bases from J, with 15 bases in between. There are 15 residues in the CDR3. Germline V gene sequence: CDR1 SNHLY, CDR2 FYNNEI. In DNA, the CDR3 is TGTGCCAGCAGTGAATACGGGTCTTCCCTTTACGAGCAGTACTTC. Translation gives CASSEYGSSLYEQYF. Using reference TRBV2 and TRBJ2-7 for the parts outside the CDR3, the full variable domain is EPEVTQTPSHQVTQMGQEVILRCVPISNHLYFYWYRQILGQKVEFLVSFYNNEISEKSEIFDDQFSVERPDGSNFTLKIRSTKLEDSAMYFCASSEYGSSLYEQYFGPGTRLTVT.

CDR3 DNA: TGCGCCAGCAGCCCCGTAATCCACAATGAGCAGTTCTTC. Residues: CASSPVIHNEQFF. The gene calls are TRBV5-1 and TRBJ2-1; no clear D gene. This CDR3 has 13 amino acids. The ends were cut back, 4 bases at V and 5 bases at J, with 10 bases in the middle. Germline CDR1 reads SGHRS; CDR2 reads YFSETQ.

V and J are TRBV5-1 and TRBJ2-3; 12 positions match TRBD1. CDR3 size: 15 residues. The ends lost 3 bases at V and 6 bases at J; junction bases unmatched: 5. The germline CDR1 and CDR2 sequences are SGHRS and YFSETQ. The CDR3 is CASSWGQGAGDTQYF. In DNA form, the CDR3 reads TGCGCCAGCAGCTGGGGACAGGGGGCAGGGGATACGCAGTATTTT.

The chain links TRBV27 to TRBJ2-7; TRBD2 is a possible D gene (6 bases). The V gene's germline CDR1 is MNHEY and CDR2 SMNVEV (reference sequence). V was cut by 3 bases and J by 1 base, with 10 bases left in between. The CDR3 is 14 amino acids. The CDR3 loop reads CASSFSGPSYEQYF. In DNA form, the CDR3 reads TGTGCCAGCAGTTTCAGCGGGCCTTCCTACGAGCAGTACTTC.

The chain's CDR3 is CASSPAGSTDTQYF. In nucleotides, the CDR3 is TGTGCCAGCAGCCCCGCCGGGAGCACAGATACGCAGTATTTT. J is TRBJ2-3 and V is TRBV11-2; D not certain. From germline, CDR1 is SGHAT and CDR2 FQNNGV. Trimming cost V 5 bases and J 0 bases, with 9 bases left between them. CDR3 size: 14 residues.

The chain employs TRBV28 and TRBJ1-1, with TRBD1 matching 9 bases. Per germline, CDR1 MDHEN and CDR2 SYDVKM. The CDR3 covers 17 residues. J gave up 4 bases and V 4 bases, and 13 bases lay outside the gene matches. CDR3: CASSSAGTGLGGTEAFF. As DNA, the CDR3 is TGTGCCAGCAGTTCCGCCGGGACAGGGCTTGGGGGCACTGAAGCTTTCTTT. The whole variable domain, remainder taken from reference TRBV28 and TRBJ1-1, is DVKVTQSSRYLVKRTGEKVFLECVQDMDHENMFWYRQDPGLGLRLIYFSYDVKMKEKGDIPEGYSVSREKKERFSLILESASTNQTSMYLCASSSAGTGLGGTEAFFGQGTRLTVV.